These T cell receptor beta chains were read from a single sample in a study of blood T cell repertoires in COVID-19. Profiled with immunoSEQ multiplex PCR; TCRdb holds only in-frame clones, not every one. Counted here are about 200,000 clones, approximately 84% occurring once; the ten biggest clones make up 15%. Sequences were obtained from PBMCs or T cells enriched from blood (not recorded which). All receptors derive from a man aged 35 to 55 who had recovered from COVID-19. The CDR3 runs from the conserved cysteine through the conserved F or W. A D gene is named only where the DNA matches it firmly. The size entry is marked missing in some rows and otherwise reads once, few, many or a size class.

CDR3nt: TGTGCCATCGTAAAAGAGACAGGGGGAGAGGGCTATGGCTACACCTTC; CDR3aa: CAIVKETGGEGYGYTF; d_gene: TRBD1; abundance: .; v_gene: TRBV10-3; j_gene: TRBJ1-2
CDR3nt: TGCGCCACTAAGGTAGCGGGCAACACCGGGGAGCTGTTTTTT; CDR3aa: CATKVAGNTGELFF; d_gene: TRBD2; abundance: .; v_gene: TRBV5-1; j_gene: TRBJ2-2
CDR3nt: TGTGCCAGCAGCGTAGACAGGGCCTACAGAAACACCATATATTTT; CDR3aa: CASSVDRAYRNTIYF; d_gene: .; abundance: .; v_gene: TRBV9; j_gene: TRBJ1-3
CDR3nt: TGTGCCAGCAGTACCTCCCCGAGGGAAAGCACAGATACGCAGTATTTT; CDR3aa: CASSTSPRESTDTQYF; d_gene: .; abundance: .; v_gene: TRBV2; j_gene: TRBJ2-3
CDR3nt: TGTGCCAGCAGCCAAGATATCGGCGGGGGGGCCGCCGGGGAGCTGTTTTTT; CDR3aa: CASSQDIGGGAAGELFF; d_gene: TRBD2; abundance: .; v_gene: TRBV14; j_gene: TRBJ2-2
CDR3nt: TGTGCCAGCAGCTCTCGGACAGGAATGAAGGAAGCTTTCTTT; CDR3aa: CASSSRTGMKEAFF; d_gene: TRBD1; abundance: .; v_gene: TRBV7-3; j_gene: TRBJ1-1
CDR3nt: TGCGCCAGCAGCTTGTCGGGCTTGGACAGACACACTGAAGCTTTCTTT; CDR3aa: CASSLSGLDRHTEAFF; d_gene: .; abundance: .; v_gene: TRBV5-1; j_gene: TRBJ1-1
CDR3nt: TGTGCCAGCAGTCCGATTACTAGCGGCACCTACGAGCAGTACTTC; CDR3aa: CASSPITSGTYEQYF; d_gene: TRBD2; abundance: .; v_gene: TRBV6-5; j_gene: TRBJ2-7
CDR3nt: TGTGCCAGCAGCCAAGGTATTAGCGGGAGGGCTGAGGCTCTCAATGAGCAGTTCTTC; CDR3aa: CASSQGISGRAEALNEQFF; d_gene: TRBD2; abundance: once; v_gene: TRBV3-1/TRBV3-2; j_gene: TRBJ2-1
CDR3nt: TGTGCCAGCAGCTTAGATCCGGCACACACTACCGGAGATACGCAGTATTTT; CDR3aa: CASSLDPAHTTGDTQYF; d_gene: .; abundance: once; v_gene: TRBV11-3; j_gene: TRBJ2-3
CDR3nt: TGTGCCACCAGTGATCCTCAGGGAACTGGGGCCAACGTCCTGACTTTC; CDR3aa: CATSDPQGTGANVLTF; d_gene: .; abundance: .; v_gene: TRBV24-1; j_gene: TRBJ2-6
CDR3nt: TGTGCCTGGAGAGAAACTCCCCTTACTAGCGGTAGCACAGATACGCAGTATTTT; CDR3aa: CAWRETPLTSGSTDTQYF; d_gene: TRBD2; abundance: .; v_gene: TRBV30; j_gene: TRBJ2-3
CDR3nt: TGCAGCGGGGACAGGGGGATTGGAGAGACCCAGTACTTC; CDR3aa: CSGDRGIGETQYF; d_gene: TRBD1; abundance: .; v_gene: TRBV29-1; j_gene: TRBJ2-5
CDR3nt: TGTGCTAGTGGTTTTGGACAGGGAACAATATTCGATGAGCAGTTCTTC; CDR3aa: CASGFGQGTIFDEQFF; d_gene: TRBD1; abundance: .; v_gene: TRBV12-5; j_gene: TRBJ2-1
CDR3nt: TGCGCCAGCAGCCAAGGCCGGGCCAGGGTAGGTAGCAATCAGCCCCAGCATTTT; CDR3aa: CASSQGRARVGSNQPQHF; d_gene: .; abundance: .; v_gene: TRBV4-1; j_gene: TRBJ1-5
CDR3nt: TGCGCCAGCAGCCCGGGACAGGGAACTGAAGCTTTCTTT; CDR3aa: CASSPGQGTEAFF; d_gene: TRBD1; abundance: .; v_gene: TRBV5-1; j_gene: TRBJ1-1
CDR3nt: TGCAGCGTTGAAAGGGGCCACTATGGCTACACCTTC; CDR3aa: CSVERGHYGYTF; d_gene: .; abundance: .; v_gene: TRBV29-1; j_gene: TRBJ1-2
CDR3nt: TGTGCCAGCAGTCCTTTCTCTGGGGCCAACGTCCTGACTTTC; CDR3aa: CASSPFSGANVLTF; d_gene: .; abundance: .; v_gene: TRBV27; j_gene: TRBJ2-6
CDR3nt: TGTGCCAGCAGCCTGGCAGGTCCCTACGAGCAGTACTTC; CDR3aa: CASSLAGPYEQYF; d_gene: .; abundance: .; v_gene: TRBV5-5; j_gene: TRBJ2-7
CDR3nt: TGTGCCAGCAGCACAACCAGGGGGGTGGAGGGCTACACCTTC; CDR3aa: CASSTTRGVEGYTF; d_gene: TRBD1; abundance: .; v_gene: TRBV5-4; j_gene: TRBJ1-2
CDR3nt: TGTGCCAGCAGACGCGGGGGGAGACAGGGTGATACGCAGTATTTT; CDR3aa: CASRRGGRQGDTQYF; d_gene: .; abundance: .; v_gene: TRBV27; j_gene: TRBJ2-3
CDR3nt: TGTGCCACCAGCTCCCACCCCCTATCGACAGCCGAGCAGTACTTC; CDR3aa: CATSSHPLSTAEQYF; d_gene: .; abundance: large; v_gene: TRBV15; j_gene: TRBJ2-7
CDR3nt: TGTGCCAGCTCACTTTCCAGGGAAGGTCAGCCCCAGCATTTT; CDR3aa: CASSLSREGQPQHF; d_gene: .; abundance: .; v_gene: TRBV18; j_gene: TRBJ1-5
CDR3nt: TGTGCCAGCAGCGTGAGAGGGTCAGATACGCAGTATTTT; CDR3aa: CASSVRGSDTQYF; d_gene: .; abundance: .; v_gene: TRBV14; j_gene: TRBJ2-3
CDR3nt: TGTGCCAGCAGCTTATATTGGCAGGAGGACGGAAACACCATATATTTT; CDR3aa: CASSLYWQEDGNTIYF; d_gene: .; abundance: .; v_gene: TRBV7-9; j_gene: TRBJ1-3
CDR3nt: TGTGCCAGCGAGGCTACAGGGGGCGGCTATGGCTACACCTTC; CDR3aa: CASEATGGGYGYTF; d_gene: TRBD1; abundance: few; v_gene: TRBV2; j_gene: TRBJ1-2
CDR3nt: TGTGCCAGTAGTCTCCGGGAAAGAGAAAAACTGTTTTTT; CDR3aa: CASSLREREKLFF; d_gene: .; abundance: many; v_gene: TRBV19; j_gene: TRBJ1-4
CDR3nt: TGTGCTAGTGGTAGGGGGGGGCAGCCCCAGCATTTT; CDR3aa: CASGRGGQPQHF; d_gene: .; abundance: few; v_gene: TRBV12-5; j_gene: TRBJ1-5
CDR3nt: TGTGCCAGCTCACCTCTGAGGACAGGGGGTAGGGGGGAAGATGAGCAGTTCTTC; CDR3aa: CASSPLRTGGRGEDEQFF; d_gene: TRBD1; abundance: once; v_gene: TRBV18; j_gene: TRBJ2-1
CDR3nt: TGTGCCACCCGGGACAGGGAGGGCTATGGCTACACCTTC; CDR3aa: CATRDREGYGYTF; d_gene: TRBD1; abundance: .; v_gene: TRBV24-1; j_gene: TRBJ1-2
CDR3nt: TGTGCCAGCTCACCACCAGGGGGCGAGGAGCAGTACTTC; CDR3aa: CASSPPGGEEQYF; d_gene: TRBD1; abundance: .; v_gene: TRBV18; j_gene: TRBJ2-7
CDR3nt: TGTGCCAGCAGCTTACAACAGGATTCACCCCTCCACTTT; CDR3aa: CASSLQQDSPLHF; d_gene: .; abundance: .; v_gene: TRBV7-3; j_gene: TRBJ1-6
CDR3nt: TGTGCCTGGGACTTAGGGGGTGAGCAGTTCTTC; CDR3aa: CAWDLGGEQFF; d_gene: .; abundance: .; v_gene: TRBV30; j_gene: TRBJ2-1
CDR3nt: TGTGCCAGCAGTTACGGACAGGGAGGCACCGGGGAGCTGTTTTTT; CDR3aa: CASSYGQGGTGELFF; d_gene: TRBD1; abundance: .; v_gene: TRBV6-5; j_gene: TRBJ2-2
CDR3nt: TGTGCCACCAGCAGAGATTTGGGGCAGGGTCAGCCCCAGCATTTT; CDR3aa: CATSRDLGQGQPQHF; d_gene: .; abundance: .; v_gene: TRBV15; j_gene: TRBJ1-5
CDR3nt: TGCGCCAGCAGCCAAGAAGGCGGCGGCATTCAGTACTTC; CDR3aa: CASSQEGGGIQYF; d_gene: .; abundance: .; v_gene: TRBV4-3; j_gene: TRBJ2-4
CDR3nt: TGTGCCAGCAGTCGGAGCACTGAAGCTTTCTTT; CDR3aa: CASSRSTEAFF; d_gene: .; abundance: .; v_gene: TRBV2; j_gene: TRBJ1-1
CDR3nt: TGTGCCACCCGCGACACTGAAGCTTTCTTT; CDR3aa: CATRDTEAFF; d_gene: .; abundance: few; v_gene: TRBV10-3; j_gene: TRBJ1-1